This T cell receptor beta chain was retrieved from a study of Graves' ophthalmopathy and Graves' hyperthyroidism. Study-wide results and caveats: Blood samples also showed most expanded thyroid clonotypes exceeding 0.001 frequency.

The authors amplified TCR beta CDR3 regions, and they did so from RNA transcripts for repertoire sequencing. The authors performed first-round RT-PCR with HTBI primers and then a second-round multiplex PCR. TCRdb re-called the multiplex PCR reads through MiXCR, storing one row per CDR3 protein. The repertoire consists of about 740,000 distinct CDR3 sequences, with roughly 40% occurring once and the leading ten covering approximately 46%. Of note for this clonotype: What it binds is not known.

V was cut by 5 bases and J by 5 bases, with 15 bases left in between. Germline-derived CDR1 and CDR2 are DFQATT and SNEGSKA (reference sequence). This CDR3 is 13 amino acids long. Diagnosis relied on clinical symptoms, serum thyroxine, TRAb, thyroid ultrasound and orbital computed tomography. PBMCs were isolated by Ficoll-Paque density gradient centrifugation, using roughly 10 ml of fresh peripheral blood as the starting material. This chain connects TRBV20-1 to TRBJ1-1, with a possible D match to TRBD1 (6 bases). Material for sequencing was peripheral blood. The sequence was collected from an adult man with Graves' ophthalmopathy. The CDR3 spells CSALYRVWTEAFF. In nucleotides, the CDR3 is TGCAGTGCTCTCTACAGGGTTTGGACTGAAGCTTTCTTT.